The next 9 T cell receptor beta chains were all read from a single sample in a study of T cells in Graves' hyperthyroidism and ophthalmopathy. The source material, RNA transcripts, was used to amplify TCR beta CDR3 regions. The HTBI set primed first-round TCR CDR3 RT-PCR. TCRdb analysed the multiplex PCR reads with MiXCR anew, one entry per CDR3 protein. The sample comprises under 350,000 distinct CDR3 sequences, 20% to 25% of which are singletons, and under 55% rests with the top ten. Sequencing was done on a sample of blood. These receptors were taken from a woman in her fifties or sixties with Graves' hyperthyroidism.

This clonotype was found many times. This chain uses TRBV18 with TRBJ1-5; D gene ambiguous. CDR3 length: 15 residues. Germline-derived CDR1 and CDR2 are KGHSH and LQKENI. With 2 bases removed from V and 5 bases from J, the gap between germline ends came to 13 bases. The CDR3 DNA sequence: TGTGCCAGCTCACCAACTCAGATGCCGGATCAGCCCCAGCATTTT. The encoded protein is CASSPTQMPDQPQHF.

The genes are TRBV12-3 or TRBV12-4 and TRBJ1-1, with 10 nucleotides matching TRBD1. The CDR3 covers 15 residues. V gave up 7 bases and J gave up 7 bases; unmatched junction bases: 12. CDR3 DNA sequence: TGTGCCAGCATCGAACAGACAGGGGGCGGACATGAAGCTTTCTTT. It encodes CASIEQTGGGHEAFF.

In this sample, this clonotype turned up many times. V is TRBV20-1 and J is TRBJ2-3, with TRBD2 identical over 9 bases. CDR3 length: 14 residues. Germline CDR1 DFQATT, CDR2 SNEGSKA (reference sequence). The ends lost 4 bases at V and 2 bases at J; junction bases unmatched: 4. CDR3 coding DNA: TGCAGTGCTAAAGCGGGAGGCCCCACAGATACGCAGTATTTT. It yields the protein CSAKAGGPTDTQYF.

There are many counts of this clonotype. V and J are TRBV2 and TRBJ2-7; no firm D call. The germline V gene encodes CDR1 SNHLY and CDR2 FYNNEI. The CDR3 has 16 amino acids. Between the trimmed V and J ends, which lost 2 bases and 5 bases, there was a span of 19 bases. CDR3 bases: TGTGCCAGCAGTGAAAGACTTTTCGGGTTTTTAAACGAGCAGTACTTC. It codes for CASSERLFGFLNEQYF.

With regard to this clonotype: A much larger clone is a single base away; this may be a read error. The chain recombines TRBV6-2 or TRBV6-3 with TRBJ2-6, with 9 bases aligning to TRBD2. The CDR3 runs to 19 residues. Germline V gene sequence: CDR1 MNHEY, CDR2 SVGEGT. CDR3 sequence: CASSPRRGLAFSGANALTF. The CDR3 nucleotides read TGTGCCAGCAGTCCCCGGCGAGGACTAGCGTTTTCTGGGGCCAACGCCCTGACTTTC.

This clonotype showed up many times. V and J are TRBV20-1 and TRBJ1-5; no clear D gene. The CDR3 covers 14 residues. Trimming took off 3 bases at V and 2 bases at J, with 11 bases between the two ends. CDR1 and CDR2 from the germline V gene are DFQATT and SNEGSKA (reference sequence). DNA of the CDR3: TGCAGTGCTAGCCACAGCTTTGGCAATCAGCCCCAGCATTTT. Its translation: CSASHSFGNQPQHF.

This clonotype was picked up many times. This chain uses TRBV28 with TRBJ1-3, with TRBD1 as a possible D gene (6 bases). This CDR3 contains 15 residues. With 8 bases removed from V and 3 bases from J, the gap between germline ends came to 17 bases. The germline V gene has CDR1 MDHEN and CDR2 SYDVKM. The CDR3 DNA reads TGTGCCAGCTGCGTTTCGGGGGGCGTTGGAAACACCATATATTTT. It translates to CASCVSGGVGNTIYF.

In this sample, this clonotype turned up many times. The chain carries TRBV5-5 and TRBJ2-1; D gene ambiguous. CDR1 is SGHKS, CDR2 YYEKEE, per germline (reference sequence). The CDR3 is made up of 13 amino acids. Trimming stripped 1 base from V and 4 bases from J, with 6 bases between. The CDR3 DNA is TGTGCCAGCAGCTTGCGGGTGTACAATGAGCAGTTCTTC. It codes for CASSLRVYNEQFF.

Many counts were recorded for this clonotype. The chain recombines TRBV30 with TRBJ2-2; D not resolved. Germline loops: CDR1 GTSNPN, CDR2 SVGIG (reference sequence). Trimming stripped 4 bases from V and 1 base from J, with 10 bases between. The length of the CDR3 is 14 residues. CDR3 sequence reads: CAWTTDLNTGELFF. In nucleotides, the CDR3 is TGTGCCTGGACCACGGACCTGAACACCGGGGAGCTGTTTTTT.